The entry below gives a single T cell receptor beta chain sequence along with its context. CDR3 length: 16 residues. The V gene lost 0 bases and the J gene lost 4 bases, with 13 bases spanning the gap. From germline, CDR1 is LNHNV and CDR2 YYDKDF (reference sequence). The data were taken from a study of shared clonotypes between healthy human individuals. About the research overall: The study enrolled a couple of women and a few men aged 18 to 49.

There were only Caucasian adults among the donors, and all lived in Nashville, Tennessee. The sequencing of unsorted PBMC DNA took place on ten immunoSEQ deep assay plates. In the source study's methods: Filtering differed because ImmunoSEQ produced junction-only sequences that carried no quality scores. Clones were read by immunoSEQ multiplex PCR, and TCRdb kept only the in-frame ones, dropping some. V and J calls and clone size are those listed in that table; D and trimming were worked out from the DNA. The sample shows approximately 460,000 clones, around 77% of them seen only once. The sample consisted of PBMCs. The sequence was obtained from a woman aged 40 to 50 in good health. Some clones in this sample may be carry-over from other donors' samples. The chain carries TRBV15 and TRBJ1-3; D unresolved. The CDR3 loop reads CATSRDRGPEGNTIYF. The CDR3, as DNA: TGTGCCACCAGCAGAGATCGGGGTCCGGAGGGAAACACCATATATTTT.